The sequence of this T cell receptor beta chain was determined in a study of T cell clones after liver transplantation. For the study at large: Third-party-reactive TCRbeta sequences from pre-transplant mixed lymphocyte reactions served as antigen-independent comparators. Overall study findings and caveats: Circulating graft-donor-reactive CD4 TCRbeta sequences fell significantly post-transplant in 5 of 8 subjects.

CDR1 is MNHEY, CDR2 SMNVEV, per germline (reference sequence). The germline V and J ends were trimmed by 3 bases and 2 bases, with 11 bases remaining between them. The CDR3 totals 14 residues. As to this clone: Antigen: not known.

Here immunoSEQ multiplex PCR was the method, and the copy in TCRdb shows in-frame clones only, minus some. The table records around 51,000 clones, 80% to 90% of them present only once. The origin of this receptor is a human patient who received a liver transplant. Some of the T cells may derive from the graft donor. The source was CD8+ T cells from blood, collected 12 months after liver transplant. The chain couples TRBV27 to TRBJ2-7, with unresolved D. The CDR3: CASSFLGSPYEQYF. The DNA of the CDR3 is TGTGCCAGCAGTTTTTTAGGGTCCCCCTACGAGCAGTACTTC.